This is a list of T cell receptor beta chains from one sample in a study of siplizumab effects on memory and regulatory T cells. Sequencing was performed with immunoSEQ multiplex PCR; in TCRdb, only in-frame clones are kept and a portion is missing. The table lists 100,000 or so clones, nearly 95% of them singletons. Sequenced input: non-Treg CD4+ T cells sorted from blood. The receptors originated from a human donor in good health. Both conserved end residues are trimmed from each CDR3. A D gene is named only where the DNA matches it firmly. Part of the rows lack a size; the others show once, few, many or a class for expanded clones.

clone_size	j_call	d_call	v_call	cdr3_length	cdr3_aa
NA	TRBJ2-7	TRBD1	TRBV30	10	AWRAGGDEQY
NA	TRBJ2-7	TRBD1	TRBV15	12	ATSRGQQGVEQY
NA	TRBJ1-2	TRBD1	TRBV5-8	13	ASRSTGTGFYGYT
NA	TRBJ1-2	NA	TRBV25-1	8	ASSGTGYT
NA	TRBJ2-7	NA	TRBV5-8	13	ASSLGASHIQGQY
NA	TRBJ2-7	NA	TRBV7-3	13	ASSISGTESYEQY
NA	TRBJ2-5	TRBD1	TRBV18	12	ASSTDRGLETQY
NA	TRBJ1-1	TRBD1	TRBV5-1	12	ASGGQGGGTEAF
NA	TRBJ2-1	TRBD1	TRBV18	14	ASSPPTGTGYNEQF
NA	TRBJ2-7	TRBD2	TRBV5-4	12	ASSFSAGTYEQY
NA	TRBJ1-1	NA	TRBV5-4	13	ASSPRNSGGTEAF
NA	TRBJ2-1	NA	TRBV10-3	11	AGRGDPYNEQF
NA	TRBJ2-1	TRBD2	TRBV7-9	13	ASSPTSGGYNEQF
NA	TRBJ1-1	NA	TRBV2	12	ASKLGGPNTEAF
NA	TRBJ2-3	TRBD2	TRBV29-1	12	SVDLAGAADTQY
NA	TRBJ1-4	TRBD1	TRBV18	13	ASSPRTGPNEKLF
NA	TRBJ2-7	NA	TRBV11-3	12	ASSLVTGSYEQY
NA	TRBJ2-5	NA	TRBV4-1	11	ASSQRNGETQY
few	TRBJ1-5	TRBD1	TRBV30	11	AWSVTGDQPQH
NA	TRBJ2-7	NA	TRBV18	12	ASSPTGSEYEQY
NA	TRBJ1-5	NA	TRBV5-8	13	ASSLVHLGNQPQH
NA	TRBJ2-5	NA	TRBV6-1	11	ASRATGGETQY
NA	TRBJ1-5	NA	TRBV6-6	12	ASSGGSGNQPQH
NA	TRBJ2-3	NA	TRBV7-9	13	ASSRRESSTDTQY
NA	TRBJ2-3	NA	TRBV7-2	12	ASSLNGITDTQY
NA	TRBJ2-3	NA	TRBV29-1	11	SVEVGGTDTQY
NA	TRBJ2-3	TRBD1	TRBV7-2	13	ASSFTGQGLGTQY
NA	TRBJ2-1	TRBD2	TRBV7-3	20	ASSRRGTGRASPSGSYNEQF